Shown below are 2 T cell receptor beta chains from a single sample sequenced in a study of technical replicates of blood from several donors. Measured with immunoSEQ multiplex PCR; TCRdb has only the in-frame clones, and not every one. The table records some 87,000 clones, roughly 97% of them present only once. What was sequenced was T cells isolated from PBMCs. The source of these receptors is a human donor in good health.

The rearrangement links TRBV7-8 to TRBJ1-1; 7 positions agree with TRBD1. The germline gives CDR1 SGHVS, CDR2 FQNEAQ. The CDR3 runs 16 residues. The V gene end was trimmed by 0 bases and the J gene end by 4 bases; junction bases not matched to a gene: 8. CDR3 loop: CASSLAENRGVTEAFF. DNA of the CDR3: TGTGCCAGCAGCTTAGCGGAAAACAGGGGAGTCACTGAAGCTTTCTTT.

This clone was found once. The chain employs TRBV2 and TRBJ1-1; D is uncertain. Germline V lookup: CDR1 SNHLY, CDR2 FYNNEI. Trimming stripped 2 bases from V and 7 bases from J, with 11 bases between. The CDR3 covers 13 residues. The CDR3 sequence: CASSESPSNEAFF. The CDR3 bases are TGTGCCAGCAGTGAAAGCCCCTCAAATGAAGCTTTCTTT.